This T cell receptor (beta chain) is drawn from a study of T cells after posttransplantation cyclophosphamide. Notes on the study in general: Blood and skin or GI T cell repertoires showed limited TRB overlap. Later post-transplant blood repertoires were often dominated by donor CD8+ memory clones.

This clone was detected a few times. Its matching antigen is unknown. Data came from immunoSEQ multiplex PCR; TCRdb stores just in-frame clones and leaves some out. The sample lists 23,000 or so clones, none appearing once, the ten largest making up 1.8%. The CDR3 runs to 14 residues. Germline CDR1 and CDR2: SEHNR and FQNEAQ (reference sequence). V was shortened by 8 bases and J by 14 bases, with 25 bases between the two germline ends. Busulfan-fludarabine conditioning, marrow transplant, and cyclophosphamide on days +3 and +4 were administered. The chain employs TRBV7-9 and TRBJ2-1, with TRBD2 as a possible D gene (6 bases). The input for sequencing was PBMCs, taken after allogeneic stem cell transplant with posttransplant cyclophosphamide. This TCR was recovered from a young adult male patient who received an allogeneic stem cell transplant from a related donor, was CMV-positive, and had no GVHD. A subset of T cells may come from the graft donor. Written as DNA, the CDR3 is TGTGCCAGCGAAGCCAAAAATGGGGGGTATCCTAAGTTCTTC. This sequence encodes CASEAKNGGYPKFF.